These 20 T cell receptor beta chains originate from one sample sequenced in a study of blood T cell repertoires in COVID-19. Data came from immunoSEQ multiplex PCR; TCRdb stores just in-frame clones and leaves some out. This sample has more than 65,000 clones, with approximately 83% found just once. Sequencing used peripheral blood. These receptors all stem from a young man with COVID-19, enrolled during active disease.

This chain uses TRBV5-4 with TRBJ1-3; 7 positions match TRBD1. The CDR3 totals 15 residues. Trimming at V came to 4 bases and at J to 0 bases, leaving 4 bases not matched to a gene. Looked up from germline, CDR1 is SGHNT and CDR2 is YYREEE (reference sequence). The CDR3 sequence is CASSPGQISGNTIYF. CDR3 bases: TGTGCCAGCAGCCCGGGACAGATCTCTGGAAACACCATATATTTT.

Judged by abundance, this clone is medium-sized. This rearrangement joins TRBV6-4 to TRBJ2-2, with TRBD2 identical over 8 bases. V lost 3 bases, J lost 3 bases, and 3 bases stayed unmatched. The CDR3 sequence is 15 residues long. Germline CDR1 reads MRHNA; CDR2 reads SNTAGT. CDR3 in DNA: TGTGCCAGCAGTGAAACGGGAGGGGACACCGGGGAGCTGTTTTTT. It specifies CASSETGGDTGELFF.

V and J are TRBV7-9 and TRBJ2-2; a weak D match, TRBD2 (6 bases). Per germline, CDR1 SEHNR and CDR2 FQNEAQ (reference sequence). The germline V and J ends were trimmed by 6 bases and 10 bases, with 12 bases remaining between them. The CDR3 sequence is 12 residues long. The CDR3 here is CASRVGLMELFF. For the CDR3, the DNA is TGTGCCAGCAGGGTGGGACTCATGGAGCTGTTTTTT.

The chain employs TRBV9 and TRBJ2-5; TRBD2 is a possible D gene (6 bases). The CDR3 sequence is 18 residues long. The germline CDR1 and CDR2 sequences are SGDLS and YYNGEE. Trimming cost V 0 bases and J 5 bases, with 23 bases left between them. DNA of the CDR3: TGTGCCAGCAGCGTAGGTCTTGGGGGGATAGGAGGCGGGGAGACCCAGTACTTC. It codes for CASSVGLGGIGGGETQYF.

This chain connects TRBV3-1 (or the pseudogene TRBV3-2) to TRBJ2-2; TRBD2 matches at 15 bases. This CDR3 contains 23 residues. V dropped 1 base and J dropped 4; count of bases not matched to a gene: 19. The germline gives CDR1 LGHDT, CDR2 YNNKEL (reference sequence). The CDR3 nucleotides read TGTGCCAGCAGCCAAGCCGGGAAGACCGGGACTAGCGGGAGGTTTTCGGCCACCGGGGAGCTGTTTTTT. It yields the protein CASSQAGKTGTSGRFSATGELFF.

Here the CDR3 reads CASSPGGTGSSPLHF. Here the CDR3 DNA reads TGTGCCAGCAGCCCAGGAGGGACAGGTTCCTCACCCCTCCACTTT. This rearrangement joins TRBV11-2 to TRBJ1-6; 8 bases fit TRBD1. Germline-derived CDR1 and CDR2 are SGHAT and FQNNGV. The trim removed 5 bases at V and 10 bases at J, leaving 10 bases unmatched. The CDR3 covers 15 residues.

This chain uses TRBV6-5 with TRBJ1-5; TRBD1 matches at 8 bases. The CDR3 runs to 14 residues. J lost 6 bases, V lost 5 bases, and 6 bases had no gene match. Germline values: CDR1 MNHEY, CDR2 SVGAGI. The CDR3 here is CASSPDRVSQPQHF. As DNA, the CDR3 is TGTGCCAGCAGTCCGGACAGGGTCAGTCAGCCCCAGCATTTT.

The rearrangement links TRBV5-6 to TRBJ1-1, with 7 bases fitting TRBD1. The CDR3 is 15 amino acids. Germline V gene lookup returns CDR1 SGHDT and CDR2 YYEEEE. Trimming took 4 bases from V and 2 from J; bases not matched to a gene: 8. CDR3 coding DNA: TGTGCCAGCAGCGGACTACGGGACAGCAACACTGAAGCTTTCTTT. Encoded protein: CASSGLRDSNTEAFF.

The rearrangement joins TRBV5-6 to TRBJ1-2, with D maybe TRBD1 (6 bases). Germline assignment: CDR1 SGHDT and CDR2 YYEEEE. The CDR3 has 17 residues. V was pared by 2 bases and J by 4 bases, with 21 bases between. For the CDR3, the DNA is TGTGCCAGCAGCTTATGGACAGCTACTACCCTCTCCTATGGCTACACCTTC. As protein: CASSLWTATTLSYGYTF. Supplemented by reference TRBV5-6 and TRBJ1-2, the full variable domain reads DAGVTQSPTHLIKTRGQQVTLRCSPKSGHDTVSWYQQALGQGPQFIFQYYEEEERQRGNFPDRFSGHQFPNYSSELNVNALLLGDSALYLCASSLWTATTLSYGYTFGSGTRLTVV.

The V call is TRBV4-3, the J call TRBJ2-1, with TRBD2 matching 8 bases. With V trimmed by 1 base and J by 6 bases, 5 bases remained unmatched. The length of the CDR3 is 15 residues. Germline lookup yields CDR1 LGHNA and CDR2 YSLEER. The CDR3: CASSQGSGSSNEQFF. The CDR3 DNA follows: TGCGCCAGCAGCCAAGGCAGCGGGAGCTCCAATGAGCAGTTCTTC.

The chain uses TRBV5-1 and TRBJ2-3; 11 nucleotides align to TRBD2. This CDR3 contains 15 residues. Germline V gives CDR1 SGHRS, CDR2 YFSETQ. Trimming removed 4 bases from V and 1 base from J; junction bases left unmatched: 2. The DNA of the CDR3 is TGCGCCAGCAGCCTGACTAGCGGGGGCACAGATACGCAGTATTTT. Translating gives CASSLTSGGTDTQYF.

CDR3 sequence: CASSLRVSLANNSPLHF. DNA of the CDR3: TGTGCCAGCAGTTTACGGGTTTCCTTAGCCAATAATTCACCCCTCCACTTT. V and J are TRBV28 and TRBJ1-6; the D is unclear. Germline CDR1 and CDR2: MDHEN and SYDVKM. With 2 bases removed from V and 5 bases from J, the gap between germline ends came to 16 bases. The CDR3 is made up of 17 amino acids.

CDR3 DNA: TGTGCCAGCTCACGGGACAGGGGAGAGCCCTATGGCTACACCTTC. Its translation is CASSRDRGEPYGYTF. The V and J genes are TRBV18 and TRBJ1-2, with 10 bases identical to TRBD1. Unmatched junction bases numbered 6, after V lost 4 bases and J lost 4 bases. The germline V gene has CDR1 KGHSH and CDR2 LQKENI. The CDR3 runs to 15 residues. Looking up the rest from reference TRBV18 and TRBJ1-2 gives the full variable domain: NAGVMQNPRHLVRRRGQEARLRCSPMKGHSHVYWYRQLPEEGLKFMVYLQKENIIDESGMPKERFSAEFPKEGPSILRIQQVVRGDSAAYFCASSRDRGEPYGYTFGSGTRLTVV.

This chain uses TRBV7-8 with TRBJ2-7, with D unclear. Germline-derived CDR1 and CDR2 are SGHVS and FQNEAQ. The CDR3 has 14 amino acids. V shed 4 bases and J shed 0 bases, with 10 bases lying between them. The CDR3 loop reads CASSSAHSSYEQYF. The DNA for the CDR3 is TGTGCCAGCAGCTCAGCCCACTCCTCCTACGAGCAGTACTTC.

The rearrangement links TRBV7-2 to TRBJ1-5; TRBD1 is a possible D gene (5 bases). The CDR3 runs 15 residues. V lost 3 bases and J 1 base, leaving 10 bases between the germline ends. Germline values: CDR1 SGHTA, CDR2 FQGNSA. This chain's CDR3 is CASSLGRASNQPQHF. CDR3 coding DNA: TGTGCCAGCAGCTTGGGCAGGGCGAGCAATCAGCCCCAGCATTTT.

The chain's CDR3 is CASSFGRGSGQGRDQPQHF. For the CDR3, the DNA is TGTGCCAGCAGCTTCGGCAGGGGCTCAGGGCAGGGACGGGATCAGCCCCAGCATTTT. J is TRBJ1-5 and V is TRBV5-6; D perhaps matches TRBD1 (6 bases). Trimming removed 2 bases from V and 5 bases from J, with 26 bases in between. There are 19 residues in the CDR3. Germline V gives CDR1 SGHDT, CDR2 YYEEEE. The full variable domain, with the rest looked up from reference TRBV5-6 and TRBJ1-5, is DAGVTQSPTHLIKTRGQQVTLRCSPKSGHDTVSWYQQALGQGPQFIFQYYEEEERQRGNFPDRFSGHQFPNYSSELNVNALLLGDSALYLCASSFGRGSGQGRDQPQHFGDGTRLSIL.

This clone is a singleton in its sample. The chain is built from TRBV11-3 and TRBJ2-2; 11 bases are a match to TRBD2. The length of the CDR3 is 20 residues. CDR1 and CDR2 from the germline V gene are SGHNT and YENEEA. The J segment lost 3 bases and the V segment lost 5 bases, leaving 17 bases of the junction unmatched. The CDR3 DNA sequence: TGTGCCAGCAGCCTTTATCCCCCCCGACCGGGACTAGCGGACACCGGGGAGCTGTTTTTT. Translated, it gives CASSLYPPRPGLADTGELFF.

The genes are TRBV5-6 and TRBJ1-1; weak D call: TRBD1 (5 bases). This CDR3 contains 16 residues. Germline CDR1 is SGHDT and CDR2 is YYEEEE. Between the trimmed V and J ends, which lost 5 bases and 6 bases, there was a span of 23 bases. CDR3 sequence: CASSRGVELISAEAFF. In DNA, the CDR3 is TGTGCCAGCAGTCGGGGGGTGGAGTTAATATCAGCTGAAGCTTTCTTT.

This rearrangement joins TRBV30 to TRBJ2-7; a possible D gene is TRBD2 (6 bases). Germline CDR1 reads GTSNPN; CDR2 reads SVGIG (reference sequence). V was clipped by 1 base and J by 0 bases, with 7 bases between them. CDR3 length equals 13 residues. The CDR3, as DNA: TGTGCCTGGAGTGGCGGGAACTCCTACGAGCAGTACTTC. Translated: CAWSGGNSYEQYF.

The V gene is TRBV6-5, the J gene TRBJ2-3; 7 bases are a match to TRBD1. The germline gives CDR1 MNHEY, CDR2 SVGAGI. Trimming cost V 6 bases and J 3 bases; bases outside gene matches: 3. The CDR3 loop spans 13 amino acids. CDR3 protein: CASRSTGTDTQYF. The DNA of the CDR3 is TGTGCCAGCAGGTCGACAGGGACAGATACGCAGTATTTT.